These T cell receptor beta chains were read from a single sample in a study of neurological immune-mediated disorders. TCRdb redid the calling of the 5' RACE reads with MiXCR, one entry per CDR3 protein. The repertoire holds about 70,000 distinct CDR3 sequences, approximately 3.3% seen once, with under 6.5% in the top ten. What was sequenced was PBMCs. The receptors were sampled from a woman between 45 and 60 years old with multiple sclerosis. Each CDR3 is given with its conserved first and last residue. Fields, in order: CDR3 DNA, CDR3 protein, clone size, V gene, J gene, D gene. A D gene is named only where the DNA matches it firmly. The size field is filled for only some rows; it gives once, few, many or a size class.

CDR3 DNA: TGTGCCAGCAGTTTATCAGGGCAGGGTCCGTTCGGGCAGTACTTC
CDR3 protein: CASSLSGQGPFGQYF
clone size: many
V gene: TRBV12-3/TRBV12-4
J gene: TRBJ2-7
D gene: -

CDR3 DNA: TGTGCCAGCAGCCTAGCGGGATATTACAATGAGCAGTTCTTC
CDR3 protein: CASSLAGYYNEQFF
clone size: many
V gene: TRBV27
J gene: TRBJ2-1
D gene: TRBD2

CDR3 DNA: TGCAGTGCTAGCTACAGGGTCGGGTACGGAAACATTCAGTACTTC
CDR3 protein: CSASYRVGYGNIQYF
clone size: many
V gene: TRBV20-1
J gene: TRBJ2-4
D gene: -

CDR3 DNA: TGTGCCACACAAAGGGACACAGGAACAGATACGCAGTATTTT
CDR3 protein: CATQRDTGTDTQYF
clone size: -
V gene: TRBV11-2
J gene: TRBJ2-3
D gene: -

CDR3 DNA: TGTGCCAGCAGACGTAGGGGTCTGGTCACCGGGGAGCTGTTTTTT
CDR3 protein: CASRRRGLVTGELFF
clone size: many
V gene: TRBV12-3/TRBV12-4
J gene: TRBJ2-2
D gene: -

CDR3 DNA: TGTGCCAGCAGTGAAACCGGAGTTCCCTATGGCTACACCTTC
CDR3 protein: CASSETGVPYGYTF
clone size: many
V gene: TRBV25-1
J gene: TRBJ1-2
D gene: -

CDR3 DNA: TGTGCCAGCAGCTCGACAGGGGCGGCTTTCTTT
CDR3 protein: CASSSTGAAFF
clone size: many
V gene: TRBV7-2
J gene: TRBJ1-1
D gene: TRBD1

CDR3 DNA: TGTGCCAGTAAGTCAGGGGGGGACACTGAAGCTTTCTTT
CDR3 protein: CASKSGGDTEAFF
clone size: many
V gene: TRBV19
J gene: TRBJ1-1
D gene: TRBD1

CDR3 DNA: TGCAGTGCTAGAGATCCGCTTCTGAGACAGGGCCATGAGCAGTTCTTC
CDR3 protein: CSARDPLLRQGHEQFF
clone size: many
V gene: TRBV20-1
J gene: TRBJ2-1
D gene: TRBD1

CDR3 DNA: TGTGCCAGCAGCTTCTTAGGGTCAGATACGCAGTATTTT
CDR3 protein: CASSFLGSDTQYF
clone size: many
V gene: TRBV7-3
J gene: TRBJ2-3
D gene: -

CDR3 DNA: TGTGCCAGCAGCTTAGCCTTGGTACAGACTGAAGCTTTCTTT
CDR3 protein: CASSLALVQTEAFF
clone size: many
V gene: TRBV7-9
J gene: TRBJ1-1
D gene: -

CDR3 DNA: TGCGCCAGCAGCTTTCGACTAGCGGGACAAGAGACCCAGTACTTC
CDR3 protein: CASSFRLAGQETQYF
clone size: many
V gene: TRBV5-1
J gene: TRBJ2-5
D gene: TRBD2

CDR3 DNA: TGTGCCATCAGTGAGTCTGTTGGGGGAGAGACCCAGTACTTC
CDR3 protein: CAISESVGGETQYF
clone size: -
V gene: TRBV10-3
J gene: TRBJ2-5
D gene: -

CDR3 DNA: TGCGCCAGCAGCTTGGGACAGGGGGTTTCTGGCTACACCTTC
CDR3 protein: CASSLGQGVSGYTF
clone size: many
V gene: TRBV5-1
J gene: TRBJ1-2
D gene: TRBD1

CDR3 DNA: TGCAGTGCTAAAGGGGCCCTGTTCTATACGCAGTATTTT
CDR3 protein: CSAKGALFYTQYF
clone size: many
V gene: TRBV20-1
J gene: TRBJ2-3
D gene: -

CDR3 DNA: TGTGCCAGCAGTTTCGAGCGGCCGGTTGACATTCAGTACTTC
CDR3 protein: CASSFERPVDIQYF
clone size: few
V gene: TRBV12-3/TRBV12-4
J gene: TRBJ2-4
D gene: -

CDR3 DNA: TGTGCCAGCAGTTTAGGGGCCAGAGTACACGAGCAGTACTTC
CDR3 protein: CASSLGARVHEQYF
clone size: many
V gene: TRBV28
J gene: TRBJ2-7
D gene: -

CDR3 DNA: TGTGCCAGCAGCTTAGTGGCAGGGCCGGAGACCCAGTACTTC
CDR3 protein: CASSLVAGPETQYF
clone size: many
V gene: TRBV7-9
J gene: TRBJ2-5
D gene: -

CDR3 DNA: TGTGCCAGCAGCAAAGACGGGGCGAAGAACACCGGGGAGCTGTTTTTT
CDR3 protein: CASSKDGAKNTGELFF
clone size: many
V gene: TRBV2
J gene: TRBJ2-2
D gene: -

CDR3 DNA: TGTGCCAGCAGGTCCCTCGCAGATACGCAGTATTTT
CDR3 protein: CASRSLADTQYF
clone size: many
V gene: TRBV12-3/TRBV12-4
J gene: TRBJ2-3
D gene: -

CDR3 DNA: TGCGCCAGCAGCCGTGACGGGGGGCCTTTGACTGAAGCTTTCTTT
CDR3 protein: CASSRDGGPLTEAFF
clone size: many
V gene: TRBV5-1
J gene: TRBJ1-1
D gene: -

CDR3 DNA: TGCGCCAGCAGCTTTACCAGCCCCGAAGGGGAGCAGTTCTTC
CDR3 protein: CASSFTSPEGEQFF
clone size: many
V gene: TRBV5-1
J gene: TRBJ2-1
D gene: -

CDR3 DNA: TGTGCCAGCAGTCCTAGCGGGAGAGCTTATTACGAGCAGTACTTC
CDR3 protein: CASSPSGRAYYEQYF
clone size: many
V gene: TRBV6-1
J gene: TRBJ2-7
D gene: TRBD2

CDR3 DNA: TGTGCCAGCAGCTTAGAAGGTTTTAGAATGAATGAGCAGTTCTTC
CDR3 protein: CASSLEGFRMNEQFF
clone size: many
V gene: TRBV7-9
J gene: TRBJ2-1
D gene: -